This T cell receptor beta chain was recorded in a study of T cells expressing NK-cell markers. For the study at large: According to the study, TCR beta repertoires originated from sorted CD3+CD56+NKG2C+, CD3+CD56+NKG2C- and CD3+CD56-NKG2C+ T cells. There were seven HCMV-seropositive donors and one seronegative donor among the eight sequenced.

Details on this clonotype: Antigen: not known.

For TCR beta, cDNA was produced by 5'RACE template switching with UMIs. TCRdb reprocessed the 5' RACE reads; each CDR3 protein has one entry and no DNA is given. The sample data list some 410,000 distinct CDR3 sequences. Study-level points and caveats: About 1.0-8% of CD8+ T cells in more than 5 donors belonged to dominant NKG2C+ clonotypes.

The CDR3 extends over 16 amino acids. Germline CDR1 is SGHDN and CDR2 is FVKESK. The receptor was derived from a woman aged 18 to 75 in good health. The V gene is TRBV14, the J gene TRBJ2-1; TCRdb's assignment of TRBD1 cannot be checked, as there is no DNA. The specimen sequenced was blood T cells: a sorted CD56 or NKG2C T cell subset, CD4+ or CD8+ T cells, or bulk PBMC T cells (not recorded which). The CDR3 loop is CASSQLGTLSYNEQFF.